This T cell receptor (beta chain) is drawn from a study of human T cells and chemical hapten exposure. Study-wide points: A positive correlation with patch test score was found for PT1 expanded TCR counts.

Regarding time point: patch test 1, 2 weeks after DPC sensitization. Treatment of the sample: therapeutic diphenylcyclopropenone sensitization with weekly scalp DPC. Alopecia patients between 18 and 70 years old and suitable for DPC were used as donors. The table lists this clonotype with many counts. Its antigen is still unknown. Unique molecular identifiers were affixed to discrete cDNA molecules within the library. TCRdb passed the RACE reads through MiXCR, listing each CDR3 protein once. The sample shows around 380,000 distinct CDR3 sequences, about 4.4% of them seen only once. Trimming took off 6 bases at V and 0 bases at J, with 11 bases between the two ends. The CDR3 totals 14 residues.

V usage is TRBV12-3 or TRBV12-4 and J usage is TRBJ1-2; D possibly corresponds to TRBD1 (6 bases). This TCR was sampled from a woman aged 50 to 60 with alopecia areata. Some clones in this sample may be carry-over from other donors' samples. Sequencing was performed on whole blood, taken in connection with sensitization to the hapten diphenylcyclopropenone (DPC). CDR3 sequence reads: CASRPRTANYGYTF. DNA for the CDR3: TGTGCCAGCAGACCCCGGACAGCTAACTATGGCTACACCTTC.